Detailed here is one TCR beta chain. Its antigen is still unknown. This entry is derived from a study of cytomegalovirus exposure and HLA in healthy donors. The study's findings and limits: Later, TCR association rates were found to vary by HLA locus, highest for DRB1 and lowest for HLA-C.

The donors (healthy individuals) were bone marrow donors. V was shortened by 4 bases and J by 4 bases, with 12 bases between the two germline ends. Per the germline V gene, CDR1 is SGHDT and CDR2 is YYEEEE. This CDR3 contains 14 residues. This PCR relied on a set of 60 Vbeta primers and 13 Jbeta primers. TCRdb's copy holds only in-frame clones and misses some; the assay was immunoSEQ multiplex PCR. The sample yields approximately 280,000 clones, roughly 88% seen once. This chain uses TRBV5-6 with TRBJ1-5; tentatively, D is TRBD1 (5 bases). The sequence was collected from a man between 40 and 49 years old in good health and CMV-seropositive. The sample comprised PBMCs. CDR3 sequence (DNA): TGTGCCAGCAGCGGATACAGGAAAAATCAGCCCCAGCATTTT. Amino acids: CASSGYRKNQPQHF. The full variable domain, rest sourced from reference TRBV5-6 and TRBJ1-5, is DAGVTQSPTHLIKTRGQQVTLRCSPKSGHDTVSWYQQALGQGPQFIFQYYEEEERQRGNFPDRFSGHQFPNYSSELNVNALLLGDSALYLCASSGYRKNQPQHFGDGTRLSIL.